Listed below are T cell receptor beta chains from one sample, sequenced in a study of glioma-infiltrating T cells after dendritic cell vaccination. Clones were read by immunoSEQ multiplex PCR, and TCRdb kept only the in-frame ones, dropping some. The table lists about 38,000 clones, approximately 82% of them singletons. Sample: blood, taken before dendritic cell vaccination. Source of these receptors: a human donor with glioblastoma. Both conserved end residues are part of each CDR3. The D gene is left open where the match is weak. A clone size is listed for some rows: how often the clone was seen (once, few, many), or a class if it is expanded.

size,V,J,D,DNA,CDR3
NA,TRBV2,TRBJ1-1,NA,TGTGCCAGCAGTGGACAGTTATTAAACACTGAAGCTTTCTTT,CASSGQLLNTEAFF
NA,TRBV2,TRBJ2-5,NA,TGTGCCAGCAGTGCGGGAGGGGGCCAGACCCAGTACTTC,CASSAGGGQTQYF
NA,TRBV6-5,TRBJ2-7,NA,TGTGCCAGCAGCCTAGTATTCGGGAGCTACGAGCAGTACTTC,CASSLVFGSYEQYF
NA,TRBV2,TRBJ2-7,TRBD1,TGTGCCAGCAAGGTGGTCGCACAGGGGTATGAGCAGTACTTC,CASKVVAQGYEQYF
NA,TRBV9,TRBJ2-3,NA,TGTGCCAGCAGCGTAGTAGGGGCGGAAAGAGATACGCAGTATTTT,CASSVVGAERDTQYF
NA,TRBV9,TRBJ2-1,NA,TGTGCCAGCAGCGTAGTCCCCCAATACAATGAGCAGTTCTTC,CASSVVPQYNEQFF
NA,TRBV9,TRBJ2-6,NA,TGTGCCAGCAGCGTAGAGCCGGGAATTTCTGGGGCCAACGTCCTGACTTTC,CASSVEPGISGANVLTF
NA,TRBV21-1,TRBJ1-5,NA,TGTGCACGGAGCGGGGGCTTCAGCAATCAGCCCCAGCATTTT,CARSGGFSNQPQHF
NA,TRBV4-1,TRBJ2-5,TRBD1,TGCGCCAGCAGCCATCTCCCAGGGGGCGAGACCCAGTACTTC,CASSHLPGGETQYF
few,TRBV18,TRBJ1-1,NA,TGTGCCAGCTCACCAGGGCTGAACACTGAAGCTTTCTTT,CASSPGLNTEAFF
NA,TRBV29-1,TRBJ1-2,NA,TGCAGCGTTGATGAGGGATCCGTCTATGGCTACACCTTC,CSVDEGSVYGYTF